This TCR beta chain is from a study of T cell repertoires in cytomegalovirus infection. In the study overall: Researchers turned to recently identified HLA-C-restricted CMV epitopes as well as well-studied HLA-B-restricted ones. Public TCR beta signatures provided an indication of both CMV infection and a matching HLA type.

Turning to this clonotype: Its matching antigen is unknown.

One entry per CDR3 protein, called by TCRdb with MiXCR from the reads. The sample carries about 900,000 distinct CDR3 sequences, approximately 32% recorded once. The CDR3 extends over 14 amino acids. Germline V gene lookup returns CDR1 DFQATT and CDR2 SNEGSKA (reference sequence). V lost 1 base and J lost 1, with 11 bases in between. This TCR derives from a human donor in good health (CMV status not recorded). Some clones in this sample may be carry-over from other donors' samples. The rearrangement joins TRBV20-1 to TRBJ2-7, with D unclear. The source was cultured CD8+ T cells from PBMCs, collected from culture after CMV antigen stimulation. CDR3 region: CSARGVGISYEQYV. For the CDR3, the DNA is TGCAGTGCTAGAGGGGTGGGAATTTCCTACGAGCAGTACGTC.